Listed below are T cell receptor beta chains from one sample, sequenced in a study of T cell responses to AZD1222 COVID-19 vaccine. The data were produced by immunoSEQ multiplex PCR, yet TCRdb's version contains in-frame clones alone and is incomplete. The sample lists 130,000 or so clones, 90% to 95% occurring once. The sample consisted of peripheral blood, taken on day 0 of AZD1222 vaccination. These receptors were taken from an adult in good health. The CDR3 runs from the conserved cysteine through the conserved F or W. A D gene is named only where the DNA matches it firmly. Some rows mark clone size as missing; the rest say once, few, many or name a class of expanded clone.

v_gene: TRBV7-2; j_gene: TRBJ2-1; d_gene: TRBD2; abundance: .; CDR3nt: TGTGCCAGCAGCTTTAGCGGGAGGTCCTACAATGAGCAGTTCTTC; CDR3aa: CASSFSGRSYNEQFF
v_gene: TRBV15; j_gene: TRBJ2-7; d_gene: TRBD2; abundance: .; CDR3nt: TGTGCCACCGGGGTAGCGGGAGGGCCGGGCGAGCAGTACTTC; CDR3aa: CATGVAGGPGEQYF
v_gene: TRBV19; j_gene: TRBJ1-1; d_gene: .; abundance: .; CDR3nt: TGTGCCAGTAAAGCGGGGGCGAGTGAAGCTTTCTTT; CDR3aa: CASKAGASEAFF
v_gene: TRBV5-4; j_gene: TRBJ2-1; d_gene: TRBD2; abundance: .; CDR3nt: TGTGCCAGCACCAGTCTAGCGGGAGAGGTGCCCAATGAGCAGTTCTTC; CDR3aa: CASTSLAGEVPNEQFF
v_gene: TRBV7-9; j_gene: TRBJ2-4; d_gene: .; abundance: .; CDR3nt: TGTGCCAGCAGCTTAGATTGGGGTACCAAAAACATTCAGTACTTC; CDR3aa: CASSLDWGTKNIQYF
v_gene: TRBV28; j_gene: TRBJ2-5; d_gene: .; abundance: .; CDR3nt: TGTGCCAGCAGTTTCAACTGGGCAAAAGAGACCCAGTACTTC; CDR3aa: CASSFNWAKETQYF
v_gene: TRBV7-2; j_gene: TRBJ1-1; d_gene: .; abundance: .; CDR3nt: TGTGCCAGCAGCCCGTTCGGTTTGATGTCAGGCACTGAAGCTTTCTTT; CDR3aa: CASSPFGLMSGTEAFF
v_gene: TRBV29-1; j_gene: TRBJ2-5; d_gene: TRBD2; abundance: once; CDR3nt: TGCAGCGTTGGAGGGCTAGCGGGAGTTCTTCAGACCCAGTACTTC; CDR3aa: CSVGGLAGVLQTQYF
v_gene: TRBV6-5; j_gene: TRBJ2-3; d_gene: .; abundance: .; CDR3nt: TGTGCCAGCAGTTCCCTAGATACGCAGTATTTT; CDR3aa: CASSSLDTQYF
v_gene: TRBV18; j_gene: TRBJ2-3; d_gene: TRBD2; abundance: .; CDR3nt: TGTGCCAGCTCGCCCAAACTAGCGGGAGGGTCAGATACGCAGTATTTT; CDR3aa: CASSPKLAGGSDTQYF
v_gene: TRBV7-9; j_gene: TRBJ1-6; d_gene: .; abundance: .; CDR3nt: TGTGCCAGCAGCTTCGGTTCACCCCTCCACTTT; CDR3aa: CASSFGSPLHF
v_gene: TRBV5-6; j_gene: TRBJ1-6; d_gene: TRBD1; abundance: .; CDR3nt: TGTGCCAGCAGCCGCGGACAGGGACCACCCCTCCACTTT; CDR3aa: CASSRGQGPPLHF
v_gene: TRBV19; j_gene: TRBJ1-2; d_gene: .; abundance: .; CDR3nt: TGTGCCAGTAGTATCCTACAGGGTTATGGCTACACCTTC; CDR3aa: CASSILQGYGYTF
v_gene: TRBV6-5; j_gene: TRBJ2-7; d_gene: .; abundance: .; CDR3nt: TGTGCCAGCAGTTCGGTGTCCGAGCAGTACTTC; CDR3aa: CASSSVSEQYF
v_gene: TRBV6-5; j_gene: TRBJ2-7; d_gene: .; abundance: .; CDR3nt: TGTGCCAGCAGTTTAGCCCCAGGGACCGAGCAGTACTTC; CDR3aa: CASSLAPGTEQYF
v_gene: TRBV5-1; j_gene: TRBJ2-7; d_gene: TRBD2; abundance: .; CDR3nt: TGCGCCAGCAGCTTGGCCGGCCTAGCGGGGGTCTCGAGCTCCTACGAGCAGTACTTC; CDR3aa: CASSLAGLAGVSSSYEQYF
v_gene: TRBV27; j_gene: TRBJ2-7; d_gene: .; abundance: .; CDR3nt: TGTGCCAGTGGGACGTTCTACGAGCAGTACTTC; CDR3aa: CASGTFYEQYF
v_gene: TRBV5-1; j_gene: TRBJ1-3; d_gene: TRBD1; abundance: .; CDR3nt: TGCGCCAGCAGAGGACAGGACGGGATAGGAAACACCATATATTTT; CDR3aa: CASRGQDGIGNTIYF
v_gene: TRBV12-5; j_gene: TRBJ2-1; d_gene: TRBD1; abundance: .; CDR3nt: TGTGCTAGTGCCGCGGGACAGGGGAACAATGAGCAGTTCTTC; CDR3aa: CASAAGQGNNEQFF
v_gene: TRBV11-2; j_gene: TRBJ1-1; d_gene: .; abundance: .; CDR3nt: TGTGCCAGCAGCTTAGGGGGGGGCGGCATGAACACTGAAGCTTTCTTT; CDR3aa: CASSLGGGGMNTEAFF
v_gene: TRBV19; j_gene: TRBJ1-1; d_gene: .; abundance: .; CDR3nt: TGTGCCACCGCCTGGGGGGGGGCGCAAGAAGCTTTCTTT; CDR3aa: CATAWGGAQEAFF
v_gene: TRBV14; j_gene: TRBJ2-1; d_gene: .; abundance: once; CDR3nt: TGTGCCACCCGGCGGAGCTCCTACAATGAGCAGTTCTTC; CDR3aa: CATRRSSYNEQFF
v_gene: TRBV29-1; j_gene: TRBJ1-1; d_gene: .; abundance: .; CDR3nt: TGCAGCGTTGAAGCCCGGGGGGTTAGCTTT; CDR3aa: CSVEARGVSF
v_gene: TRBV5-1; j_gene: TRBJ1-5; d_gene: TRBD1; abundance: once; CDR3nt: TGCGCCAGCAGCACGGGCACAGGGGGCACGGAGCCCCAGCATTTT; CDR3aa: CASSTGTGGTEPQHF
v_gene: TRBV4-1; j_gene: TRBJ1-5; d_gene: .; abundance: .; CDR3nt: TGCGCCAGCAGCCCGGGGGGCTTTCGTAGCAATCAGCCCCAGCATTTT; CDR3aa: CASSPGGFRSNQPQHF
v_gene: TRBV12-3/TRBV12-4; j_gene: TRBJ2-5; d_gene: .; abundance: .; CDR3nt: TGTGCCAGCAGTGACCCTCGGGAGACCCAGTACTTC; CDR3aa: CASSDPRETQYF
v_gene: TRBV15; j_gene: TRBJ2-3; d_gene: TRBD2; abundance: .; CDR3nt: TGTGCCACCAGCAGAGAACCAGCGGGAGGGCCGGGAGATACGCAGTATTTT; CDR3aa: CATSREPAGGPGDTQYF
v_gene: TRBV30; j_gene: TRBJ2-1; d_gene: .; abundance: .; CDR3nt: TGTGCCTGGAGTCCTGAAGTCCCCAAGCACAATGAGCAGTTCTTC; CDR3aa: CAWSPEVPKHNEQFF
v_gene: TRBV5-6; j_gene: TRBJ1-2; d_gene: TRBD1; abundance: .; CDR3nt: TGTGCCAGCAGCCACGGACAGGTCGCTGGCTACACCTTC; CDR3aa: CASSHGQVAGYTF
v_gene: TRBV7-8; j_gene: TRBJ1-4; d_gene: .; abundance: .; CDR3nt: TGTGCCAGCAGCCCCCCCCTGGGAGTCGATAATGAAAAACTGTTTTTT; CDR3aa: CASSPPLGVDNEKLFF
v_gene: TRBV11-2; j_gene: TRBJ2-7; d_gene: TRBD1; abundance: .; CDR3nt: TGTGCCAGCAGCTCCGGACAGGGGGCTTACGAGCAGTACTTC; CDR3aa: CASSSGQGAYEQYF
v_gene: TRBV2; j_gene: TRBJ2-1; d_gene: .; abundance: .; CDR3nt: TGTGCCAGCAAGTCGCCCAGCTCCTACAATGAGCAGTTCTTC; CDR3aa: CASKSPSSYNEQFF
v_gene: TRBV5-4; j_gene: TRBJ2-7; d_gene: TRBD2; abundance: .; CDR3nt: TGTGCCAGCAGCTTGGGCGGTAGCGGGAGCTACGAGCAGTACTTC; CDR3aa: CASSLGGSGSYEQYF
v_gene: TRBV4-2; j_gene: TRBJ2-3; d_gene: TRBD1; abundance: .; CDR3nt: TGTGCCAGCAGCCAAGAAGGGGGCGGGAGCACAGATACGCAGTATTTT; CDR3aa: CASSQEGGGSTDTQYF
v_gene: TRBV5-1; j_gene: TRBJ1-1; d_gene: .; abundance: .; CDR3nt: TGCGCCAGCAGCTTGCCCGGCACCTGGAGTGAAGCTTTCTTT; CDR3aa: CASSLPGTWSEAFF
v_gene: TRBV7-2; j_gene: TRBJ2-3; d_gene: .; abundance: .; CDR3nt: TGTGCCAGCAGTCTAGGGGTGGGAGATACGCAGTATTTT; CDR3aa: CASSLGVGDTQYF
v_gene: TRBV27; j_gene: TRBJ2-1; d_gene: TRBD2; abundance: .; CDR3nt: TGTGCCAGCACGGGGGGTTGGGGCAATGAGCAGTTCTTC; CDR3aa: CASTGGWGNEQFF
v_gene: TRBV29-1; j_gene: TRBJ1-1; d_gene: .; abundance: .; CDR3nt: TGCAGCGTTGAGTGGGGAACTGAAGCTTTCTTT; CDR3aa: CSVEWGTEAFF
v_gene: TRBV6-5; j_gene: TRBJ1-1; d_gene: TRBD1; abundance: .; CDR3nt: TGTGCCAGCAGTTACGACAGGGGGACGACTGAAGCTTTCTTT; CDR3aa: CASSYDRGTTEAFF
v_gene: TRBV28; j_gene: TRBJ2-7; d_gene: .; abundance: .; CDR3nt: TGTGCCTCGGGCAGCTCCTACGAGCAGTACTTC; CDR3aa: CASGSSYEQYF
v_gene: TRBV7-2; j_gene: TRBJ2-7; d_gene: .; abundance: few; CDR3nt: TGTGCCAGCAGCTTAATAGCAGCGGAAAGCTCCTACGAGCAGTACTTC; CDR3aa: CASSLIAAESSYEQYF
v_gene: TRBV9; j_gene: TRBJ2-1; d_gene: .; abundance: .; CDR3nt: TGTGCCAGCAGCGAGCTAGCGATCGCCTACAATGAGCAGTTCTTC; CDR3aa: CASSELAIAYNEQFF
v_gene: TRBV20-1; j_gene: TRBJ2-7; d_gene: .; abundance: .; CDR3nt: TGCAGCGGCCGCGAGCAGTACTTC; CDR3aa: CSGREQYF
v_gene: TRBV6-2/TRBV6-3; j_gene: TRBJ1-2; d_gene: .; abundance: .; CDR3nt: TGTGCCAGCAGTTACCAGGGCGCTTACTATGGCTACACCTTC; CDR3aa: CASSYQGAYYGYTF
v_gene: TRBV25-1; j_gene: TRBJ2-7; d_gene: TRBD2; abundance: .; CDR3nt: TGTGCCAGCAGTGTAGGGGGAGCGGGAGGGACCTCCTACGAGCAGTACTTC; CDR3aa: CASSVGGAGGTSYEQYF
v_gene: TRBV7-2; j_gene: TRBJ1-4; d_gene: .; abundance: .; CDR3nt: TGTGCCAGCAGCTCCCAACCCGCCGAAAAACTGTTTTTT; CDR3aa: CASSSQPAEKLFF
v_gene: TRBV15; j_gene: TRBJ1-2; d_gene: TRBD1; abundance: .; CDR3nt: TGTGCCACCAGCAGGGCAGCCCAGGGGGTTAGCTATGGCTACACCTTC; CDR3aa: CATSRAAQGVSYGYTF
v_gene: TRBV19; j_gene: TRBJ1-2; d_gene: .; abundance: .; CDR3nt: TGTGCCAGTAGTAACAATTGGGTTGGCTACACCTTC; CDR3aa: CASSNNWVGYTF
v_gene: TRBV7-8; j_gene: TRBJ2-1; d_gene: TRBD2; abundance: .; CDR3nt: TGTGCCAGCAGCTTCTTAGCGGGATACTACAATGAGCAGTTCTTC; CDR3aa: CASSFLAGYYNEQFF
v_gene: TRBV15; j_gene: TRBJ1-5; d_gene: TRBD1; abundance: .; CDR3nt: TGTGCCACCAGCAAGGGGACAGGGGGCGATGAAGGGGGTCAGCCCCAGCATTTT; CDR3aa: CATSKGTGGDEGGQPQHF
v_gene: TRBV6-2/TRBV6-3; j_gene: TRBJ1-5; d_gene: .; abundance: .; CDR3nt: TGTGCCAGCAGCCCTTCCCGGGGTGCAACCTCCAATCAGCCCCAGCATTTT; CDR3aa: CASSPSRGATSNQPQHF
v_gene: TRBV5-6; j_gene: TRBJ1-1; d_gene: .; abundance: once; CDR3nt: TGTGCCAGCAGGCGGCCGGGACATAAGGTCGAAGCTTTCTTT; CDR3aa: CASRRPGHKVEAFF
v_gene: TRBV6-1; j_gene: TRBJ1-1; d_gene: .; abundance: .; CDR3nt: TGTGCCAGCAGTGAAGGACAGTACACTGAAGCTTTCTTT; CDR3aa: CASSEGQYTEAFF
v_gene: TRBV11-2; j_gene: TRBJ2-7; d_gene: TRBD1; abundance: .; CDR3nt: TGTGCCAGCAGGGTTACGGGACAGGGGGACTACGAGCAGTACTTC; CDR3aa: CASRVTGQGDYEQYF
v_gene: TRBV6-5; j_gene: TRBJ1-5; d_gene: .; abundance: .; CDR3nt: TGTGCCAGCTCTTCCAACCGGTTAGGCAATCAGCCCCAGCATTTT; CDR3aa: CASSSNRLGNQPQHF